This T cell receptor (beta chain) was captured by sequencing in a study of cytomegalovirus exposure and HLA in healthy donors. General study points: Rarity marked most TCR sequences, yet some public TCRs occurred in many donors. TRBV6-2, TRBV6-3 and some other V segments were excluded as indistinguishable. TCR beta V segments were, for the most part, productive about 87% or about 30% of the time in an earlier analysis.

Concerning this clone itself: Its antigen is unidentified.

With 2 bases clipped from V and 0 bases from J, the junction kept 5 bases outside the gene matches. This CDR3 has 17 amino acids. Germline V CDR1 and CDR2: SEHNR, FQNEAQ (reference sequence). PCR involved 60 Vbeta and 13 Jbeta primers. Data came from immunoSEQ multiplex PCR; TCRdb stores just in-frame clones and leaves some out. The sample table sets out 75,000 to 80,000 clones. Sequencing was done on a sample of PBMCs. The TCR comes from a young man in good health and CMV-seropositive. V is TRBV7-9 and J is TRBJ2-1; 9 bases map to TRBD2. The chain's CDR3 is CASSLPSGKSSYNEQFF. CDR3 nucleotide sequence: TGTGCCAGCAGCTTACCTAGCGGGAAGAGCTCCTACAATGAGCAGTTCTTC.